Presented here are 15 T cell receptor beta chains from one specimen sequenced in a study of blood T cells in healthy people across ages. Sample-barcoded 5' priming and a J-beta primer mix drove a second PCR of roughly 6 to 12 cycles. TCRdb ran MiXCR on the 5' RACE reads and lists one entry per CDR3 protein. The repertoire holds fewer than 750,000 distinct CDR3 sequences, with roughly half as singletons. The material sequenced was blood. These receptors all come from a woman older than 75 in good health.

This clonotype was counted between two and nine times. The chain employs TRBV6-5 and TRBJ1-4; D is possibly TRBD1 (6 bases). Germline loops: CDR1 MNHEY, CDR2 SVGAGI. The CDR3 loop spans 14 amino acids. V lost 2 bases to trimming and J lost 5 bases, with 9 bases between them. The CDR3 bases are TGTGCCAGCAGTTACGCGAGGGGGAATGAAAAACTGTTTTTT. Translated, it gives CASSYARGNEKLFF.

This clonotype has a count of ten or more. The rearrangement links TRBV20-1 to TRBJ2-1; TRBD2 matches 12 bases. Germline trimming cut 6 bases from V and 2 bases from J; bases unmatched to any gene: 5. This CDR3 has 15 residues. Per the germline V gene, CDR1 is DFQATT and CDR2 is SNEGSKA (reference sequence). The CDR3 nucleotides read TGCAGTGCCCCGACTAGCGGGAGTGCCTACAATGAGCAGTTCTTC. Translating gives CSAPTSGSAYNEQFF.

This clonotype was picked up many times. J is TRBJ2-7 and V is TRBV27, with D maybe TRBD1 (6 bases). CDR1 and CDR2 (germline): MNHEY, SMNVEV (reference sequence). The V end lost 2 bases, the J end lost 3 bases, and 11 bases lay between the germline ends. CDR3 length: 14 amino acids. The CDR3 DNA follows: TGTGCCAGCAGTTTAATTTTAGGGGGCTACGAGCAGTACTTC. This encodes CASSLILGGYEQYF.

V gene TRBV10-3 combines with J gene TRBJ2-1; 10 bases match TRBD2. CDR1 and CDR2 (germline): ENHRY, SYGVKD. There are 14 residues in the CDR3. V lost 8 bases and J lost 10; bases outside the gene matches: 11. CDR3 amino acids: CAIGPSGGTGEQFF. CDR3 in DNA: TGTGCCATCGGCCCTAGCGGGGGCACGGGGGAGCAGTTCTTC.

The chain links TRBV4-3 to TRBJ1-4, with D possibly matching TRBD1 (5 bases). Between the trimmed V and J ends, which lost 0 bases and 5 bases, there was a span of 19 bases. The length of the CDR3 is 18 residues. Germline loops: CDR1 LGHNA, CDR2 YSLEER. Here the CDR3 reads CASSQDALGAQRNEKLFF. The CDR3 DNA reads TGCGCCAGCAGCCAAGACGCTCTCGGGGCGCAGAGAAATGAAAAACTGTTTTTT.

V and J are TRBV6-1 and TRBJ2-3; 9 positions match TRBD1. The CDR3 runs 15 residues. V shed 3 bases, J shed 6 bases, and the junction held 7 bases outside the gene matches. Germline V gene lookup returns CDR1 MNHNS and CDR2 SASEGT. The CDR3: CASSEGTGISDTQYF. CDR3 in DNA: TGTGCCAGCAGTGAGGGGACAGGGATCAGTGATACGCAGTATTTT.

A single count supports this clonotype. The V gene is TRBV12-3 or TRBV12-4, the J gene TRBJ1-1; 7 nucleotides line up with TRBD1. Trimming took 2 bases from V and 3 from J; bases not matched to a gene: 3. The CDR3 runs to 14 residues. The CDR3 DNA is TGTGCCAGCAGTTTACAGGGGGGACACACTGAAGCTTTCTTT. It yields the protein CASSLQGGHTEAFF.

This clonotype occurred once. The V and J genes are TRBV5-1 and TRBJ1-2, with 8 bases fitting TRBD1. The length of the CDR3 is 15 residues. Trimming took 8 bases from V and 6 from J; bases not matched to a gene: 15. Germline V gene data show CDR1 as SGHRS and CDR2 as YFSETQ. CDR3 protein: CARSQTGDPTDGYTF. The DNA for the CDR3 is TGCGCCAGAAGCCAGACAGGGGACCCAACTGATGGCTACACCTTC.

This clonotype was recorded at least ten times. This chain joins TRBV30 and TRBJ2-3; D unclear. Trimming cost V 5 bases and J 7 bases, with 10 bases left between them. The CDR3 is made up of 11 amino acids. Germline assignment: CDR1 GTSNPN and CDR2 SVGIG (reference sequence). This chain's CDR3 is CAWSGGYTQYF. The CDR3 DNA reads TGTGCCTGGTCCGGTGGTTATACGCAGTATTTT.

This chain uses TRBV4-3 with TRBJ2-5, with 10 bases aligning to TRBD2. V dropped 3 bases and J dropped 4; count of bases not matched to a gene: 5. CDR1 LGHNA and CDR2 YSLEER come from the germline V gene. This CDR3 comprises 15 residues. The CDR3: CASSHLAGAGETQYF. The CDR3 DNA reads as TGCGCCAGCAGCCATCTAGCGGGAGCGGGAGAGACCCAGTACTTC.

This clonotype was seen ten or more times. The J gene is TRBJ1-2, the V gene TRBV3-1, with 8 bases that match TRBD1. V was clipped by 6 bases and J by 0 bases; unmatched bases: 9. The germline gives CDR1 LGHDT, CDR2 YNNKEL (reference sequence). CDR3 length: 16 amino acids. The CDR3 DNA follows: TGTGCCAGCAGTCATGGACAGGGATTCCCTAACTATGGCTACACCTTC. As protein: CASSHGQGFPNYGYTF.

This rearrangement joins TRBV28 to TRBJ2-7, with a weak D call TRBD1 (5 bases). With the DNA end fitting TRBJ2-5 better, the J assignment may be wrong. The germline V gene has CDR1 MDHEN and CDR2 SYDVKM. The CDR3 runs 16 residues. DNA of the CDR3: TGTGCCAGCAGTCCAGCAGGGCAGGGATTAACGCAGACCCAGTACTTC. It is translated as CASSPAGQGLTQTQYF.

Remarks on this clonotype: Since a much larger clone is just one base distant, this may be a read error. The V gene is TRBV5-1, the J gene TRBJ2-1; the D gene is possibly TRBD2 (6 bases). The germline gives CDR1 SGHRS, CDR2 YFSETQ. The CDR3 runs 18 residues. V lost 6 bases and J 7 bases, leaving 29 bases between the germline ends. This CDR3 is CASNPEGLMGRGLNEQFF. For the CDR3, the DNA is TGCGCCAGCAATCCTGAAGGGCTAATGGGACGGGGGTTAAATGAGCAGTTCTTC.

On this clonotype itself: One end of the junction varies from germline; a read error may be responsible. DNA of the CDR3: TGTGCCAGCAGTACCAGGGTTTACAATGAGCAGTACTTT. This encodes CASSTRVYNEQYF. V and J are TRBV12-3 or TRBV12-4 and TRBJ2-1, with D possibly being TRBD1 (5 bases). CDR3 length: 13 residues.

This clonotype was detected many times. The chain carries TRBV12-3 or TRBV12-4 and TRBJ2-1; D is undetermined. With 5 bases removed from V and 11 bases from J, the gap between germline ends came to 13 bases. The CDR3 loop spans 12 amino acids. This chain's CDR3 is CASSLSEVQQFF. Written as DNA, the CDR3 is TGTGCCAGCAGTCTTTCAGAAGTCCAGCAGTTCTTC.